This T cell receptor (beta chain) was found in a study of human T cells and chemical hapten exposure. The library attached unique molecular identifiers to individual cDNA molecules. TCRdb processed the 5' RACE reads anew with MiXCR; each CDR3 protein has one entry. In the table there are some 150,000 distinct CDR3 sequences, roughly 4% of which are singletons. There are many counts of this clonotype. The CDR3 spans 15 residues. Trimming removed 4 bases from V and 3 bases from J, with 13 bases in between. Germline V gene data show CDR1 as MNHNS and CDR2 as SASEGT. Unfractionated whole blood was the source from which total RNA was extracted.

This TCR derives from a female donor in good health. V usage is TRBV6-1 and J usage is TRBJ2-1; D is ambiguous. CDR3 protein: CASSAPGGVYNEQFF. CDR3 sequence (DNA): TGTGCCAGCAGTGCCCCCGGTGGGGTCTACAATGAGCAGTTCTTC.